What follows are 8 T cell receptor beta chains derived from one specimen sequenced in a study of OX40 agonist ivuxolimab in advanced cancers. This table comes from immunoSEQ multiplex PCR, and its TCRdb copy is limited to in-frame clones, with some not included. The table shows tens of thousands of clones, with 85% to 90% occurring only once. This sample comprised CD4+ or CD8+ T cells sorted from blood, obtained in a trial of the OX40 agonist ivuxolimab. The receptors come from an adult with an advanced solid tumor such as melanoma, head and neck, liver or kidney cancer.

V gene TRBV7-8 combines with J gene TRBJ1-1; tentatively, D is TRBD1 (6 bases). This CDR3 comprises 12 residues. Germline V lookup: CDR1 SGHVS, CDR2 FQNEAQ. Trimming left V 2 bases short and J 8 bases short, with 9 bases between. Written as DNA, the CDR3 is TGTGCCAGCAGCTTACGCAGGGGCGAAGCTTTCTTT. Protein: CASSLRRGEAFF. The variable domain in full, completed from reference TRBV7-8 and TRBJ1-1, reads GAGVSQSPRYKVAKRGQDVALRCDPISGHVSLFWYQQALGQGPEFLTYFQNEAQLDKSGLPSDRFFAERPEGSVSTLKIQRTQQEDSAVYLCASSLRRGEAFFGQGTRLTVV.

The rearrangement links TRBV27 to TRBJ2-1; 14 bases fit TRBD2. CDR3 length: 17 residues. V was pared by 4 bases and J by 6 bases, with 8 bases of the junction left unmatched. CDR1 and CDR2 (germline): MNHEY, SMNVEV (reference sequence). CDR3 in amino acids: CASSSGLAGVSGNEQFF. CDR3 sequence (DNA): TGTGCCAGCAGTTCGGGACTAGCGGGAGTTTCCGGCAATGAGCAGTTCTTC.

CDR3 residues: CAWTSGSPYEQYF. In DNA form, the CDR3 reads TGTGCCTGGACTAGCGGGAGTCCCTACGAGCAGTACTTC. V and J are TRBV30 and TRBJ2-7, with 10 nucleotides matching TRBD2. Per the germline V gene, CDR1 is GTSNPN and CDR2 is SVGIG (reference sequence). The V segment lost 4 bases and the J segment 2 bases; nucleotides outside the gene matches: 2. The CDR3 loop spans 13 amino acids.

This clone was seen only once. The chain joins TRBV2 to TRBJ1-4; tentatively, D is TRBD1 (6 bases). CDR1 and CDR2 (germline): SNHLY, FYNNEI. Trimming shortened V by 6 bases and J by 8 bases, and 13 bases separated the two germline ends. CDR3 length: 13 amino acids. The CDR3 here is CASRGGGVEKLFF. As DNA, the CDR3 is TGTGCCAGCAGGGGAGGGGGTGTGGAAAAACTGTTTTTT.

The V call is TRBV19, the J call TRBJ2-7; 10 bases match TRBD1. This CDR3 is built from 18 residues. Trimming at V came to 5 bases and at J to 0 bases, leaving 13 bases not matched to a gene. Germline assignment: CDR1 LNHDA and CDR2 SQIVND (reference sequence). The CDR3 region is CASSSTGGSAGTSYEQYF. Written as DNA, the CDR3 is TGTGCCAGTAGTTCGACAGGGGGCTCAGCAGGGACCTCCTACGAGCAGTACTTC.

The genes are TRBV10-3 and TRBJ1-5, with 9 nucleotides matching TRBD1. The CDR3 consists of 17 residues. Germline values: CDR1 ENHRY, CDR2 SYGVKD. The V segment lost 0 bases and the J segment 0 bases; nucleotides outside the gene matches: 3. The CDR3 loop is CAISESGQGYSNQPQHF. The CDR3 DNA is TGTGCCATCAGTGAGTCGGGACAGGGCTATAGCAATCAGCCCCAGCATTTT.

This clone was picked up one time. Sequence at one end of the junction differs from germline and may be a read error. This rearrangement joins TRBV29-1 to TRBJ1-2, with a tentative D call TRBD1 (6 bases). CDR1 is SQVTM, CDR2 ANQGSEA, per germline. The CDR3 extends over 13 amino acids. CDR3 sequence (DNA): TGCAGCGTGGAAGCACAGGGAGCGGGAGGCTACACCTTC. The encoded protein is CSVEAQGAGGYTF. Complete variable domain (other parts from reference TRBV29-1 and TRBJ1-2): SAVISQKPSRDICQRGTSLTIQCQVDSQVTMMFWYRQQPGQSLTLIATANQGSEATYESGFVIDKFPISRPNLTFSTLTVSNMSPEDSSIYLCSVEAQGAGGYTFGSGTRLTVV.

This chain uses TRBV2 with TRBJ1-6; the D gene is possibly TRBD1 (5 bases). Looked up from germline, CDR1 is SNHLY and CDR2 is FYNNEI. The CDR3 consists of 16 residues. V lost 6 bases to trimming and J lost 6 bases, with 18 bases between them. CDR3 protein: CASSPNGLGVNSPLHF. CDR3 DNA sequence: TGTGCCAGCAGCCCTAATGGGCTAGGGGTTAATTCACCCCTCCACTTT.